This entry lists 9 T cell receptor beta chains sequenced from one sample in a study of brain T cells in children with intractable seizures. Time point denoted: blood from clinic visit 5 months post-surgery; TSC patient then seizure free. The table came from immunoSEQ multiplex PCR; TCRdb's copy has only in-frame clones and leaves some out. The table lists 300,000 to 400,000 clones, nearly 95% of them singletons. The source was peripheral blood, collected less than 6 months after surgery. These receptors were obtained from a boy under two years old with tuberous sclerosis and intractable seizures.

This clone appeared a single time. V usage is TRBV7-9 and J usage is TRBJ1-3; D is unclear. V was shortened by 7 bases and J by 7 bases, with 5 bases between the two germline ends. Germline loops: CDR1 SEHNR, CDR2 FQNEAQ (reference sequence). This CDR3 is 10 amino acids long. CDR3 sequence (DNA): TGTGCCAGCACCGACAACACCATATATTTT. Translation gives CASTDNTIYF.

In its sample, this clone was seen a few times. The rearrangement links TRBV11-2 to TRBJ2-2; D is unclear. The CDR3 is made up of 15 amino acids. Between the trimmed V and J ends, which lost 5 bases and 5 bases, there was a span of 15 bases. CDR1 and CDR2 from the germline V gene are SGHAT and FQNNGV. CDR3: CASSQNPLGTGELFF. In DNA form, the CDR3 reads TGTGCCAGCAGCCAAAACCCCCTCGGGACCGGGGAGCTGTTTTTT.

The V gene is TRBV3-1 (or the pseudogene TRBV3-2), the J gene TRBJ2-7, with 8 bases fitting TRBD2. Germline V gene sequence: CDR1 LGHDT, CDR2 YNNKEL (reference sequence). V dropped 1 base and J dropped 4; count of bases not matched to a gene: 6. CDR3 size: 15 residues. The CDR3 protein is CASSQVSSGWYEQYF. CDR3 nucleotide sequence: TGTGCCAGCAGCCAAGTTTCTAGCGGGTGGTACGAGCAGTACTTC.

This chain links TRBV9 with TRBJ1-1; 9 positions agree with TRBD1. CDR3 size: 13 residues. Losses at the gene ends were 3 bases for V and 10 bases for J; bases not matched to a gene: 7. CDR1 and CDR2 (germline): SGDLS, YYNGEE. The CDR3 DNA sequence: TGTGCCAGCAGCGGTGGGGGACAGGGCTCAGCTTTCTTT. This gives the protein CASSGGGQGSAFF.

V is TRBV5-5 and J is TRBJ2-7; D is unclear. The CDR3 sequence is 15 residues long. Germline V gene data show CDR1 as SGHKS and CDR2 as YYEKEE (reference sequence). Trimming took 2 bases from V and 4 from J, leaving 16 bases between them. The CDR3 spells CASSFGSGPIYEQYF. The CDR3 bases are TGTGCCAGCAGCTTCGGTTCTGGACCGATTTACGAGCAGTACTTC.

J is TRBJ2-1 and V is TRBV9; maybe TRBD1 (5 bases). Germline V CDR1 and CDR2: SGDLS, YYNGEE. This CDR3 region has 17 residues. V was cut by 0 bases and J by 1 base, with 14 bases left in between. In nucleotides, the CDR3 is TGTGCCAGCAGCGTAGGGGGTAGAAAGGGGTCCTACAATGAGCAGTTCTTC. It is translated as CASSVGGRKGSYNEQFF.

This chain joins TRBV24-1 and TRBJ1-1, with D maybe TRBD1 (5 bases). The length of the CDR3 is 15 residues. The germline V and J ends were trimmed by 6 bases and 2 bases, with 15 bases remaining between them. Germline loops: CDR1 KGHDR, CDR2 SFDVKD. The CDR3 coding sequence is TGTGCCACCAGTCGACGGGGGGAGCCCAACACTGAAGCTTTCTTT. Translated, it gives CATSRRGEPNTEAFF.

The rearrangement joins TRBV27 to TRBJ2-7; the match to TRBD1 covers 8 bases. CDR1 MNHEY and CDR2 SMNVEV come from the germline V gene (reference sequence). The length of the CDR3 is 17 residues. Trimming at V came to 6 bases and at J to 5 bases, leaving 18 bases not matched to a gene. In DNA, the CDR3 is TGTGCCAGCAGCCTCACATCACGAAGGACAGGGATCCACGAGCAGTACTTC. Translated, it gives CASSLTSRRTGIHEQYF.

The rearrangement uses TRBV12-3 or TRBV12-4 and TRBJ2-7; the D is unclear. V was clipped by 1 base and J by 3 bases, with 7 bases between them. The length of the CDR3 is 13 residues. DNA of the CDR3: TGTGCCAGCAGTTTAGTCTCAGACTACGAGCAGTACTTC. This translates into CASSLVSDYEQYF.